A single TCR beta chain is shown here with its context. Enrolled through a virtual design, the participants were between about 18 and 100 years of age and came from about two dozen US areas. The authors' processing: It was from reference gene primer amplification that nucleated cell counts were estimated. The data were produced by immunoSEQ multiplex PCR, yet TCRdb's version contains in-frame clones alone and is incomplete. D and trimming come from the DNA, and the V and J calls and clone size come from that table. The sample carries fewer than 300,000 clones, 75% to 95% recorded once. The data were obtained in a study of blood T cell repertoires in COVID-19. The CDR3 has 14 residues. V was clipped by 6 bases and J by 2 bases; unmatched bases: 7. Germline V lookup: CDR1 WNHNN, CDR2 SYGVQD (reference sequence).

The chain recombines TRBV10-1 with TRBJ2-7; 7 nucleotides line up with TRBD1. The TCR was taken from a woman between 25 and 40 years old who had recovered from COVID-19. Sample: PBMCs or T cells enriched from blood (not recorded which). Written as DNA, the CDR3 is TGCGCCAGCAGCCACGGGACAGCCGCCTACGAGCAGTACTTC. Its protein is CASSHGTAAYEQYF.